A single sample is the source of the 25 T cell receptor beta chains below, sequenced in a study of regulatory T cells in long-lasting Graves disease. Specified time point: newly diagnosed GD, antithyroid drugs for less than 3 months. Preparation of the TCR library used RNA extracted from PBMCs. According to the study, TCR beta libraries were built with iRepertoire HTBI primers and CDR3-region Arm-PCR. TCRdb called the multiplex PCR reads again in MiXCR, with one record for every CDR3 protein. Here the sample spans roughly 320,000 distinct CDR3 sequences, 16% being singletons. This sample was shared with a second study, whose subject was T cells in Graves' hyperthyroidism and ophthalmopathy.

The specimen comprised peripheral blood mononuclear cells (PBMCs), sampled at new diagnosis, from a patient treated with antithyroid drugs. These receptors were obtained from a man between 40 and 49 years old with Graves disease.

This sequence joins TRBV28 and TRBJ1-5; weak D call: TRBD1 (6 bases). The CDR3 covers 14 residues. The germline V gene encodes CDR1 MDHEN and CDR2 SYDVKM. V shed 7 bases and J shed 5 bases, with 15 bases lying between them. The CDR3 protein is CASNSNQGYQPQHF. In nucleotides, the CDR3 is TGTGCCAGCAACTCTAATCAGGGGTATCAGCCCCAGCATTTT.

A single count supports this clonotype. This chain uses TRBV6-2 or TRBV6-3 with TRBJ2-3, with D possibly matching TRBD2 (6 bases). Deletions cut 5 bases from V and 3 bases from J, with 21 bases between. Germline CDR1 reads MNHEY; CDR2 reads SVGEGT. This CDR3 comprises 17 residues. The CDR3: CASSPYAGAAGTDTQYF. CDR3 nucleotides: TGTGCCAGCAGTCCCTACGCCGGGGCGGCGGGAACAGATACGCAGTATTTT.

This clonotype has more than one count but fewer than ten. The chain employs TRBV11-2 and TRBJ2-7; tentative D call: TRBD2 (6 bases). V was pared by 5 bases and J by 5 bases, with 13 bases between. Germline V CDR1 and CDR2: SGHAT, FQNNGV. The CDR3 has 13 residues. CDR3 DNA: TGTGCCAGCAGCCAGCAGGGAGGCAACGAGCAGTACTTC. Its translation is CASSQQGGNEQYF.

The V and J genes are TRBV2 and TRBJ2-1; the match to TRBD2 covers 14 bases. Germline lookup yields CDR1 SNHLY and CDR2 FYNNEI. This CDR3 spans 16 amino acids. V lost 8 bases and J lost 5; bases outside the gene matches: 8. CDR3 loop: CASCPGTSGSNNEQFF. In DNA, the CDR3 is TGTGCCAGCTGCCCCGGGACTAGCGGGAGTAACAATGAGCAGTTCTTC.

This clonotype appeared a few times. J is TRBJ1-1 and V is TRBV6-1; D is unresolved. The ends were cut back, 4 bases at V and 1 base at J, with 10 bases in the middle. The CDR3 runs 14 residues. Per germline, CDR1 MNHNS and CDR2 SASEGT. The CDR3 region is CASSGRRANTEAFF. The CDR3 DNA is TGTGCCAGCAGTGGTCGCCGGGCGAACACTGAAGCTTTCTTT.

The chain links TRBV18 to TRBJ2-7; 7 nucleotides align to TRBD1. The CDR3 is made up of 14 amino acids. From germline, CDR1 is KGHSH and CDR2 LQKENI. The V and J ends lost 3 bases and 5 bases, in that order; junction bases with no gene match: 7. In nucleotides, the CDR3 is TGTGCCAGCTCACCGGGACAGATGTTAGACGAGCAGTACTTC. Encoded protein: CASSPGQMLDEQYF. Full variable domain (remainder filled in from reference TRBV18 and TRBJ2-7): NAGVMQNPRHLVRRRGQEARLRCSPMKGHSHVYWYRQLPEEGLKFMVYLQKENIIDESGMPKERFSAEFPKEGPSILRIQQVVRGDSAAYFCASSPGQMLDEQYFGPGTRLTVT.

This clonotype came up many times. The chain has TRBV7-9 and TRBJ2-7; the match to TRBD1 covers 8 bases. Germline values: CDR1 SEHNR, CDR2 FQNEAQ (reference sequence). The CDR3 contains 14 residues. V gave up 1 base and J gave up 5 bases; unmatched junction bases: 4. DNA for the CDR3: TGTGCCAGCAGCTTAGGCGGACAGGGCCACGAGCAGTACTTC. Translation: CASSLGGQGHEQYF.

Only a few counts were recorded for this clonotype. The V call is TRBV9, the J call TRBJ2-5; 7 positions match TRBD2. This CDR3 is 16 amino acids long. The J segment lost 2 bases and the V segment lost 4 bases, leaving 11 bases of the junction unmatched. Per germline, CDR1 SGDLS and CDR2 YYNGEE. CDR3: CASSPLRGGFQETQYF. The CDR3 DNA reads as TGTGCCAGCAGCCCATTGCGCGGGGGTTTTCAAGAGACCCAGTACTTC.

The chain has TRBV30 and TRBJ1-5; D is possibly TRBD1 (5 bases). The germline CDR1 and CDR2 sequences are GTSNPN and SVGIG (reference sequence). Between the trimmed V and J ends, which lost 3 bases and 4 bases, there was a span of 10 bases. The CDR3 covers 13 residues. DNA for the CDR3: TGTGCCTGGAGCCCGGGGGAGAATCAGCCCCAGCATTTT. Translation: CAWSPGENQPQHF. Full variable domain (outside the CDR3, taken from reference TRBV30 and TRBJ1-5): SQTIHQWPATLVQPVGSPLSLECTVEGTSNPNLYWYRQAAGRGLQLLFYSVGIGQISSEVPQNLSASRPQDRQFILSSKKLLLSDSGFYLCAWSPGENQPQHFGDGTRLSIL.

In this sample, this clonotype turned up many times. This sequence joins TRBV6-1 and TRBJ2-6; tentative D call: TRBD1 (6 bases). Trimming took off 4 bases at V and 2 bases at J, with 9 bases between the two ends. The germline CDR1 and CDR2 sequences are MNHNS and SASEGT. The CDR3 has 15 residues. DNA for the CDR3: TGTGCCAGCAGTGGACAGGTTACTGGGGCCAACGTCCTGACTTTC. It codes for CASSGQVTGANVLTF.

This clonotype was observed at least ten times. The chain combines TRBV7-2 with TRBJ2-5; D is ambiguous. The V gene lost 3 bases and the J gene lost 4 bases, with 12 bases spanning the gap. Looked up from germline, CDR1 is SGHTA and CDR2 is FQGNSA. CDR3 length equals 14 residues. The CDR3 nucleotides read TGTGCCAGCAGCTTGGCGACCTTACGAGAGACCCAGTACTTC. Translation gives CASSLATLRETQYF.

This clonotype was observed at least ten times. V and J are TRBV2 and TRBJ2-1; 12 bases fit TRBD2. CDR1 is SNHLY, CDR2 FYNNEI, per germline. The CDR3 extends over 19 amino acids. V lost 4 bases, J lost 0 bases, and 10 bases stayed unmatched. CDR3 amino acids: CASSVFLAGGGSSYNEQFF. The DNA of the CDR3 is TGTGCCAGCAGTGTCTTCCTAGCGGGGGGGGGCAGCTCCTACAATGAGCAGTTCTTC.

In its sample, this clonotype was seen many times. The genes are TRBV24-1 and TRBJ2-5; TRBD2 agrees at 14 bases. Germline assignment: CDR1 KGHDR and CDR2 SFDVKD. CDR3 length equals 16 residues. V lost 4 bases to trimming and J lost 5 bases; unmatched junction nucleotides: 5. The CDR3 spells CATSELGLAGGETQYF. CDR3 in DNA: TGTGCCACCAGTGAGCTTGGACTAGCGGGGGGTGAGACCCAGTACTTC.

This clonotype was seen only a few times. The chain links TRBV4-2 to TRBJ2-1, with D perhaps assigned TRBD1 or TRBD2 (5 bases each). This CDR3 comprises 17 residues. Trimming stripped 4 bases from V and 1 base from J, with 17 bases between. Germline V lookup: CDR1 LGHNA, CDR2 YNFKEQ. The CDR3 here is CASSPTGQRGSYNEQFF. The CDR3 nucleotides read TGTGCCAGCAGCCCCACGGGGCAACGCGGGTCCTACAATGAGCAGTTCTTC.

The sample holds many counts of this clonotype. This rearrangement joins TRBV7-9 to TRBJ2-7, with 7 bases aligning to TRBD1. Trimming cost V 1 base and J 5 bases; bases outside gene matches: 2. CDR1 and CDR2 from the germline V gene are SEHNR and FQNEAQ (reference sequence). The CDR3 is 13 residues long. CDR3 bases: TGTGCCAGCAGCTTAGGCGACAGGGACGAGCAGTACTTC. Translating it yields CASSLGDRDEQYF.

This clonotype appeared a few times. This chain uses TRBV24-1 with TRBJ2-5; TRBD2 agrees at 9 bases. The CDR3 spans 16 residues. Per the germline V gene, CDR1 is KGHDR and CDR2 is SFDVKD. Trimming cost V 4 bases and J 7 bases; bases outside gene matches: 12. As DNA, the CDR3 is TGTGCCACCAGTGACGCTCGGGCGGGGGGGCGTGGGACCCAGTACTTC. It translates to CATSDARAGGRGTQYF.

This clonotype has ten or more counts. The J gene is TRBJ2-3, the V gene TRBV28, with 13 bases aligning to TRBD2. The CDR3 length is 15 residues. Per germline, CDR1 MDHEN and CDR2 SYDVKM. Losses at the gene ends were 10 bases for V and 2 bases for J; bases not matched to a gene: 6. In nucleotides, the CDR3 is TGTGCCAACTCGACTAGCGGGGGGCCCACAGATACGCAGTATTTT. This sequence encodes CANSTSGGPTDTQYF.

This clonotype was seen repeatedly, ten times or more. This chain links TRBV6-2 or TRBV6-3 with TRBJ2-3; 9 bases align to TRBD2. Germline CDR1 reads MNHEY; CDR2 reads SVGEGT. V lost 4 bases to trimming and J lost 8 bases; unmatched junction nucleotides: 10. The CDR3 has 15 residues. The CDR3 nucleotides read TGTGCCAGCAGTTGGGGACTAGCCCAAGGGGGTACGCAGTATTTT. It encodes CASSWGLAQGGTQYF.

This clonotype showed up just a few times. The chain recombines TRBV9 with TRBJ2-1; a weak D match, TRBD1 (5 bases). This CDR3 region has 15 residues. Trimming cost V 3 bases and J 0 bases, with 10 bases left between them. The germline V gene has CDR1 SGDLS and CDR2 YYNGEE. The CDR3 DNA is TGTGCCAGCAGCGCAGGGCTAGACTCCTACAATGAGCAGTTCTTC. It encodes CASSAGLDSYNEQFF. Variable domain in full (rest from reference TRBV9 and TRBJ2-1): DSGVTQTPKHLITATGQRVTLRCSPRSGDLSVYWYQQSLDQGLQFLIQYYNGEERAKGNILERFSAQQFPDLHSELNLSSLELGDSALYFCASSAGLDSYNEQFFGPGTRLTVL.

The table lists this clonotype with many counts. Germline and junction disagree at one end, which may indicate a read error. The chain carries TRBV6-1 and TRBJ1-1; the D is unclear. CDR3 length equals 13 residues. Per germline, CDR1 MNHNS and CDR2 SASEGT. CDR3 sequence (DNA): TGTGCCAGCAGGATGAGGATGAACGCTGAAGCTTTCTTT. The encoded protein is CASRMRMNAEAFF.

This clonotype occurred many times. V and J are TRBV5-1 and TRBJ2-3; tentative D call: TRBD2 (5 bases). The CDR3 has 16 residues. Germline V gene sequence: CDR1 SGHRS, CDR2 YFSETQ. V shed 0 bases and J shed 0 bases, with 11 bases lying between them. This CDR3 is CASSLDSGVSTDTQYF. The CDR3 nucleotides are TGCGCCAGCAGCTTGGATTCCGGGGTTAGCACAGATACGCAGTATTTT.

There are many counts of this clonotype. The V call is TRBV28, the J call TRBJ1-2, with D unclear. CDR3 length: 11 residues. V was pared by 3 bases and J by 4 bases, with 3 bases between. In germline, CDR1 is MDHEN, CDR2 SYDVKM. The CDR3 protein is CASSFRYGYTF. The CDR3 nucleotides read TGTGCCAGCAGTTTCCGCTATGGCTACACCTTC.

This clonotype was counted many times. The junction departs from the called germline gene at one end, perhaps through a read error. CDR3 DNA sequence: TGCGCCAGCAGCTTGGCTGGAGCCACTGAAGCTTTCTTT. Translated: CASSLAGATEAFF. The chain couples TRBV9 to TRBJ1-1; no clear D. Per the germline V gene, CDR1 is SGDLS and CDR2 is YYNGEE. The CDR3 runs to 13 residues.

In this sample, this clonotype turned up a few times. The chain is built from TRBV29-1 and TRBJ1-1; no firm D call. Germline CDR1 reads SQVTM; CDR2 reads ANQGSEA. V dropped 6 bases and J dropped 6 bases, with 8 bases sitting between them. The length of the CDR3 is 10 residues. CDR3 loop: CSVLMAEAFF. DNA for the CDR3: TGCAGCGTATTAATGGCTGAAGCTTTCTTT. Full variable domain (outside the CDR3, taken from reference TRBV29-1 and TRBJ1-1): SAVISQKPSRDICQRGTSLTIQCQVDSQVTMMFWYRQQPGQSLTLIATANQGSEATYESGFVIDKFPISRPNLTFSTLTVSNMSPEDSSIYLCSVLMAEAFFGQGTRLTVV.

This clonotype showed up many times. The junction and the germline gene differ at one end; a read error may be behind it. This chain connects TRBV4-1 to TRBJ1-2, with no clear D. The CDR3 is 15 residues long. Germline CDR1 is MGHRA and CDR2 is YSYEKL. The DNA for the CDR3 is TGTGCCAGCAGCCAAGCGCCCATGACTAACTATGGCTACACCTTC. Translation gives CASSQAPMTNYGYTF.